This T cell receptor beta chain appears in the sequencing data of a study of T cells in Graves' hyperthyroidism and ophthalmopathy. There were TCR beta CDR3 regions amplified from RNA transcripts. The study used the HTBI primer set for a first-round RT-PCR of the TCR CDR3. MiXCR was run by TCRdb on the multiplex PCR reads, yielding one entry per CDR3 protein. The table includes over 450,000 distinct CDR3 sequences, under 20% detected once. As concerns this clonotype: An end of the junction differs from the germline gene, which may be a read error.

Per germline, CDR1 LGHDT and CDR2 YNNKEL (reference sequence). CDR3 length: 14 residues. This TCR was recovered from a woman between 18 and 29 years old with Graves' ophthalmopathy. The sequenced sample consisted of blood. V gene TRBV3-1 combines with J gene TRBJ2-3; the D is unclear. The CDR3 sequence is CASSHDRAADTRYF. DNA of the CDR3: TGTGCCAGCAGCCATGATCGGGCGGCAGATACGCGGTATTTT.